These T cell receptor beta chains were read from a single sample in a study of shared clonotypes between healthy human individuals. Produced via immunoSEQ multiplex PCR; TCRdb's table is partial and in-frame only. The sample contains over 2 million clones, around 96% of which appear only once. The sequencing sample was made of naive CD8+ T cells sorted from blood. The receptors stem from a man aged 18-30 years in good health. Each CDR3 is given with its conserved first and last residue. Each record gives: D gene, clone size, V gene, J gene, CDR3 protein, CDR3 DNA. The D gene is left open where the match is weak. Where a row states a size, it is once, few, many or the class of an expanded clone; other rows omit it.

NA	NA	TRBV9	TRBJ2-1	CASSVSPGNEQFF	TGTGCCAGCAGCGTAAGTCCAGGGAATGAGCAGTTCTTC
TRBD2	NA	TRBV9	TRBJ2-5	CASSVYSGSGETQYF	TGTGCCAGCAGCGTATATAGCGGGAGCGGAGAGACCCAGTACTTC
NA	NA	TRBV2	TRBJ1-1	CASSEGQLNTEAFF	TGTGCCAGCAGTGAGGGACAATTGAACACTGAAGCTTTCTTT
NA	NA	TRBV6-5	TRBJ2-3	CASSLLETDTQYF	TGTGCCAGCAGCCTACTAGAGACAGATACGCAGTATTTT
NA	NA	TRBV27	TRBJ2-7	CASSLLGPYEQYF	TGTGCCAGCAGTTTACTAGGACCTTACGAGCAGTACTTC
NA	NA	TRBV14	TRBJ1-2	CASSPDSGTTYGYTF	TGTGCCAGCAGCCCGGACTCCGGAACTACCTATGGCTACACCTTC
NA	NA	TRBV7-9	TRBJ1-1	CASSLEENTEAFF	TGTGCCAGCAGCTTAGAAGAGAACACTGAAGCTTTCTTT
NA	NA	TRBV5-5	TRBJ1-3	CASTFLGGGDTIYF	TGTGCCAGCACCTTTTTGGGGGGAGGAGACACCATATATTTT
NA	few	TRBV11-2	TRBJ1-5	CASSSGQSNQPQHF	TGTGCCAGCAGCTCCGGACAGAGCAATCAGCCCCAGCATTTT
NA	few	TRBV27	TRBJ2-1	CASSLGDEQFF	TGTGCCAGCAGTTTAGGGGATGAGCAGTTCTTC
NA	NA	TRBV4-3	TRBJ2-7	CASSQDRGPRDEQYF	TGCGCCAGCAGCCAAGACAGAGGCCCCCGGGACGAGCAGTACTTC
NA	few	TRBV7-3	TRBJ1-2	CASSLNGSRAGRNYGYTF	TGTGCCAGCAGCTTAAACGGCTCTCGGGCAGGCCGAAACTATGGCTACACCTTC
TRBD2	NA	TRBV5-1	TRBJ2-5	CASSLLAGGPTETQYF	TGCGCCAGCAGCTTGCTAGCGGGGGGGCCTACAGAGACCCAGTACTTC
TRBD1	once	TRBV5-4	TRBJ2-1	CASSLGDRGLNEQFF	TGTGCCAGCAGCTTGGGTGACAGGGGGCTTAATGAGCAGTTCTTC
TRBD2	NA	TRBV6-1	TRBJ2-5	CASRELAGGQETQYF	TGTGCCAGCCGAGAACTAGCGGGGGGGCAAGAGACCCAGTACTTC
TRBD2	NA	TRBV7-8	TRBJ2-3	CASSPPLRGSTDTQYF	TGTGCCAGCAGCCCCCCTTTGCGGGGGAGCACAGATACGCAGTATTTT
TRBD2	NA	TRBV10-3	TRBJ2-1	CAISELLARRNVAPKPDNEQFF	TGTGCCATCAGTGAGTTACTAGCGCGTAGGAATGTTGCACCCAAACCCGACAATGAGCAGTTCTTC
TRBD1	NA	TRBV4-1	TRBJ1-1	CASSPRQGEAFF	TGCGCCAGCAGCCCCCGACAGGGGGAAGCTTTCTTT
TRBD2	NA	TRBV13	TRBJ2-1	CASSLLAGGPDEQFF	TGTGCCAGCAGCTTATTAGCGGGGGGGCCCGATGAGCAGTTCTTC
TRBD2	NA	TRBV5-4	TRBJ2-7	CASSPWTSGSYEQYF	TGTGCCAGCAGCCCCTGGACTAGCGGATCCTACGAGCAGTACTTC
NA	NA	TRBV5-1	TRBJ2-1	CASSLEGEQFF	TGCGCCAGCAGCTTGGAAGGTGAGCAGTTCTTC
TRBD1	NA	TRBV28	TRBJ1-1	CASGQDEAFF	TGTGCCAGTGGACAGGATGAAGCTTTCTTT
NA	NA	TRBV11-2	TRBJ2-5	CASSLGGAGETQYF	TGTGCCAGCAGCTTAGGGGGGGCAGGAGAGACCCAGTACTTC
TRBD2	NA	TRBV2	TRBJ2-5	CASKSSGGIETQYF	TGTGCCAGCAAGAGTAGCGGGGGGATTGAGACCCAGTACTTC
NA	NA	TRBV7-3	TRBJ1-2	CASSPGSTYGYTF	TGTGCCAGCAGTCCTGGGAGTACCTATGGCTACACCTTC
NA	once	TRBV9	TRBJ2-1	CASSVGLIDEQFF	TGTGCCAGCAGCGTAGGGTTAATCGATGAGCAGTTCTTC
TRBD2	once	TRBV7-9	TRBJ2-5	CASSSGTSGVMYQETQYF	TGTGCCAGCAGCTCCGGGACTAGCGGGGTAATGTACCAAGAGACCCAGTACTTC
NA	NA	TRBV6-5	TRBJ2-7	CASSYSTESGSEQYF	TGTGCCAGCAGTTACTCAACAGAATCAGGGTCAGAGCAGTACTTC
NA	NA	TRBV7-8	TRBJ2-5	CASSLDVVTQYF	TGTGCCAGCAGCTTAGATGTTGTGACCCAGTACTTC
TRBD2	NA	TRBV4-1	TRBJ2-5	CASSQRPLAAQETQYF	TGCGCCAGCAGCCAACGCCCACTAGCGGCACAAGAGACCCAGTACTTC
NA	NA	TRBV7-9	TRBJ1-1	CASSLVARTEAFF	TGTGCCAGCAGCTTAGTTGCCAGAACTGAAGCTTTCTTT
NA	NA	TRBV28	TRBJ1-1	CASSLFEVPNTEAFF	TGTGCCAGCAGTTTATTCGAAGTACCGAACACTGAAGCTTTCTTT
TRBD1	NA	TRBV7-9	TRBJ1-6	CASSSAGTGHSPLHF	TGTGCCAGCAGCTCCGCCGGGACAGGGCACTCACCCCTCCACTTT
NA	NA	TRBV27	TRBJ2-2	CASSLYMNTGELFF	TGTGCCAGCAGTTTATACATGAACACCGGGGAGCTGTTTTTT
TRBD1	NA	TRBV7-8	TRBJ2-5	CSSSLSWGQVAETQYF	TGTTCCAGCAGCTTGAGTTGGGGACAGGTAGCAGAGACCCAGTACTTC
TRBD1	NA	TRBV9	TRBJ2-7	CASSVDGTGGIYEQYF	TGTGCCAGCAGCGTAGACGGGACAGGGGGCATCTACGAGCAGTACTTC
TRBD1	NA	TRBV27	TRBJ2-7	CASSYLGQGASEQYF	TGTGCCAGCAGTTACTTGGGACAGGGGGCCTCTGAGCAGTACTTC
TRBD1	NA	TRBV7-9	TRBJ2-5	CASSSRQGAFGAQATQYF	TGTGCCAGCAGCTCGAGACAGGGGGCTTTTGGGGCCCAAGCAACCCAGTACTTC
NA	NA	TRBV4-3	TRBJ1-1	CASSQLQGNTEAFF	TGCGCCAGCAGCCAGTTACAGGGAAACACTGAAGCTTTCTTT
TRBD1	NA	TRBV30	TRBJ2-7	CAWSVGTDYEQYF	TGTGCCTGGAGTGTTGGGACAGACTACGAGCAGTACTTC
TRBD1	NA	TRBV6-5	TRBJ2-5	CASSYSTGEVAETQYF	TGTGCCAGCAGTTACTCGACAGGGGAGGTTGCGGAGACCCAGTACTTC
NA	NA	TRBV9	TRBJ2-7	CASSPGPGSSYEQYF	TGTGCCAGCAGCCCGGGTCCGGGGAGCTCCTACGAGCAGTACTTC
TRBD1	NA	TRBV5-1	TRBJ2-2	CASSLNPGTGTGELFF	TGCGCCAGCAGCCTGAACCCCGGGACAGGGACCGGGGAGCTGTTTTTT
NA	NA	TRBV19	TRBJ2-5	CASSIDLDSQETQYF	TGTGCCAGTAGTATAGATCTGGACAGCCAAGAGACCCAGTACTTC
NA	NA	TRBV27	TRBJ2-7	CASSLSVGFSYEQYF	TGTGCCAGCAGTTTATCCGTCGGATTCTCCTACGAGCAGTACTTC
NA	NA	TRBV29-1	TRBJ2-5	CSVGFGGGPRETQYF	TGCAGCGTCGGGTTTGGGGGTGGACCTCGGGAGACCCAGTACTTC
NA	NA	TRBV9	TRBJ1-1	CASSGTVYTEAFF	TGTGCCAGCAGCGGGACAGTCTACACTGAAGCTTTCTTT
NA	NA	TRBV4-1	TRBJ2-2	CASSQEGQAGELFF	TGCGCCAGCAGCCAAGAGGGCCAGGCCGGGGAGCTGTTTTTT